The rows below give T cell receptor beta chains drawn from one sample of a study of technical replicates of blood from a few donors. The table came from immunoSEQ multiplex PCR; TCRdb's copy has only in-frame clones and leaves some out. The data contain more than 90,000 clones, about 94% of them seen just once; the ten biggest clones take up about 0.21%. Material: T cells isolated from PBMCs. These receptors were taken from a human donor in good health. CDR3s include the opening cysteine and the closing phenylalanine or tryptophan. D genes are given only for firm matches. For some rows the clone size is stated as once, few or many, or as a class when expanded; others skip it.

- | TRBJ2-7 | TRBV6-1 | TRBD1 | TGTGCCAGCAAAGCGGACAGGGTGGTGTACGAGCAGTACTTC | CASKADRVVYEQYF
- | TRBJ2-7 | TRBV7-9 | TRBD1 | TGTGCCAGCAGCCTTATAAGCGTTAGGGACAGGGTCTACGAGCAGTACTTC | CASSLISVRDRVYEQYF
- | TRBJ1-6 | TRBV5-1 | - | TGCGCCAGCAGCTTGGATGCACAGGGAAATTCACCCCTCCACTTT | CASSLDAQGNSPLHF
- | TRBJ2-7 | TRBV2 | TRBD2 | TGTGCCAGCAGTGGTCCGGGGGGGTATTTGGGTTCCTACGAGCAGTACTTC | CASSGPGGYLGSYEQYF
- | TRBJ1-2 | TRBV7-9 | - | TGTGCCAGCAGCTTAGCCGGGACAAGATATGGCTACACCTTC | CASSLAGTRYGYTF
- | TRBJ2-2 | TRBV18 | - | TGTGCCAGCTCACCACTCGGTACAGGCAAGAACACCGGGGAGCTGTTTTTT | CASSPLGTGKNTGELFF
- | TRBJ1-5 | TRBV28 | TRBD1 | TGTGCCAGCAGTTTATCGTCAGGGACAGGGGGTTGGGGCAATCAGCCCCAGCATTTT | CASSLSSGTGGWGNQPQHF
- | TRBJ1-1 | TRBV5-8 | - | TGTGCCAGCAGCCCTCGCCCGGCACAGATGAACACTGAAGCTTTCTTT | CASSPRPAQMNTEAFF
- | TRBJ1-1 | TRBV4-1 | TRBD1 | TGCGCCAGCAGCCAACCTGGGACAGGGGACCCCAAAGAAGCTTTCTTT | CASSQPGTGDPKEAFF
once | TRBJ2-1 | TRBV10-3 | - | TGTGCCATCAGTACATCTAGCGCCTCCTACAATGAGCAGTTCTTC | CAISTSSASYNEQFF
- | TRBJ2-7 | TRBV5-6 | - | TGTGCCAGCAGCTCCGCGGGGACTTCCTACGAGCAGTACTTC | CASSSAGTSYEQYF
- | TRBJ1-5 | TRBV23-1 | - | TGCGCCAGCAGTCAAGAGGGTCAGCCCCAGCATTTT | CASSQEGQPQHF
- | TRBJ2-7 | TRBV7-6 | TRBD1 | TGTGCCAGCAGCTCCTCCTATCGGACAGGGGGCCTCGGGCAGTACTTC | CASSSSYRTGGLGQYF